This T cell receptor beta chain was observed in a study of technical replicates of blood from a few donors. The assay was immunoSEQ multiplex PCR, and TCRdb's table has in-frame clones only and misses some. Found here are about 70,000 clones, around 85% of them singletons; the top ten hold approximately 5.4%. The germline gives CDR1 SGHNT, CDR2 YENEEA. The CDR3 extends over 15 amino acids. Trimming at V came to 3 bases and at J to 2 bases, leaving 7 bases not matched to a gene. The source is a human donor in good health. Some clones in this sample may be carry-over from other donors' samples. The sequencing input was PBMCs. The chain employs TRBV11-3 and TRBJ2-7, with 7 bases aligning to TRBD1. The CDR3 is CASSFKTGPAYEQYF. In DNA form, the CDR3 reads TGTGCCAGCAGCTTTAAGACAGGGCCAGCCTACGAGCAGTACTTC.